This T cell receptor beta chain stems from a study of T cells in localized non-small cell lung cancer. Points from the study as a whole: Heterogeneity within the tumor remains possible, as just one region underwent sequencing.

Some clones are missing from TCRdb's copy, which holds only in-frame ones; the method was immunoSEQ multiplex PCR. The sample carries approximately 28,000 clones, around nine tenths recorded once. Concerning this clone itself: Antigen specificity is unknown.

Trimming took off 4 bases at V and 3 bases at J, with 22 bases between the two ends. The CDR3 consists of 17 residues. The V gene's germline CDR1 is MNHNS and CDR2 SASEGT. Sequencing was performed on peripheral blood, taken before any cancer treatment. This sequence joins TRBV6-1 and TRBJ2-7; D is perhaps TRBD2 (5 bases). This clonotype was obtained from a female donor older than 55 with stage II squamous cell lung carcinoma. CDR3 protein: CASSARGERNINYEQYF. CDR3 bases: TGTGCCAGCAGTGCCCGGGGAGAACGGAATATTAACTACGAGCAGTACTTC.